Each of the 8 T cell receptor beta chains below was sequenced from the same sample in a study of regulatory T cells in long-lasting Graves disease. Arm-PCR of CDR3 regions and iRepertoire HTBI primers were used to build TCR beta libraries. Each CDR3 protein is one row after TCRdb ran MiXCR on the multiplex PCR reads. The data show 450,000 to 600,000 distinct CDR3 sequences, roughly 15% seen once. Described time point: newly diagnosed GD, antithyroid drugs for less than 3 months. RNA extracted from PBMCs served as the sequencing template. Separately, the same data were catalogued under a study of T cells in Graves' hyperthyroidism and ophthalmopathy.

The material was peripheral blood mononuclear cells (PBMCs), obtained at new diagnosis, from a patient treated with antithyroid drugs. The receptors were sampled from a middle-aged man with Graves disease.

This clonotype was observed at least ten times. The chain couples TRBV3-1 to TRBJ2-2; no clear D. Looked up from germline, CDR1 is LGHDT and CDR2 is YNNKEL (reference sequence). The germline V and J ends were trimmed by 4 bases and 8 bases, with 11 bases remaining between them. The CDR3 runs to 13 residues. The CDR3 here is CASSPRLGGELFF. CDR3 sequence (DNA): TGTGCCAGCAGCCCCCGGCTCGGGGGGGAGCTGTTTTTT. The full variable domain, with the rest looked up from reference TRBV3-1 and TRBJ2-2, is DTAVSQTPKYLVTQMGNDKSIKCEQNLGHDTMYWYKQDSKKFLKIMFSYNNKELIINETVPNRFSPKSPDKAHLNLHINSLELGDSAVYFCASSPRLGGELFFGEGSRLTVL.

This clonotype was seen many times. The V call is TRBV7-6, the J call TRBJ2-1, with TRBD2 matching 10 bases. V lost 2 bases, J lost 12 bases, and 4 bases stayed unmatched. The CDR3 spans 13 residues. The germline V gene has CDR1 SGHVS and CDR2 FNYEAQ. The CDR3 DNA sequence: TGTGCCAGCAGCTTACTAGCGGGAGATTCGCAGTTCTTC. Translation gives CASSLLAGDSQFF.

This clonotype was seen a few times. This chain uses TRBV6-1 with TRBJ1-2; 10 bases match TRBD1. V shed 3 bases, J shed 8 bases, and the junction held 3 bases outside the gene matches. Germline V gene lookup returns CDR1 MNHNS and CDR2 SASEGT. This CDR3 is 13 amino acids long. CDR3: CASSERTGGGYTF. CDR3 in DNA: TGTGCCAGCAGTGAGCGGACAGGGGGAGGCTACACCTTC.

This clonotype was observed at least ten times. This chain links TRBV2 with TRBJ1-1; D is possibly TRBD1 (6 bases). The CDR3 consists of 14 residues. CDR1 and CDR2 from the germline V gene are SNHLY and FYNNEI. V lost 3 bases and J lost 2, with 10 bases in between. The CDR3 sequence is CASSDWTANTEAFF. CDR3 in DNA: TGTGCCAGCAGTGACTGGACAGCTAACACTGAAGCTTTCTTT. Supplemented by reference TRBV2 and TRBJ1-1, the full variable domain reads EPEVTQTPSHQVTQMGQEVILRCVPISNHLYFYWYRQILGQKVEFLVSFYNNEISEKSEIFDDQFSVERPDGSNFTLKIRSTKLEDSAMYFCASSDWTANTEAFFGQGTRLTVV.

The chain combines TRBV11-3 with TRBJ2-7; 10 bases match TRBD2. Per the germline V gene, CDR1 is SGHNT and CDR2 is YENEEA. V trimming: 4 bases; J trimming: 6 bases; junction bases outside the gene matches: 9. The CDR3 covers 15 residues. Written as DNA, the CDR3 is TGTGCCAGCAGCTCATCGGGACTAGCGAGAGGCGAGCAGTACTTC. It translates to CASSSSGLARGEQYF.

This chain joins TRBV7-2 and TRBJ2-3; the D is unclear. The V gene lost 2 bases and the J gene lost 4 bases, with 10 bases spanning the gap. Germline CDR1 reads SGHTA; CDR2 reads FQGNSA. The CDR3 is 14 residues long. The CDR3 DNA is TGTGCCAGCAGCTTATTCCTGGCCCCAGATACGCAGTATTTT. Translation: CASSLFLAPDTQYF.

This chain connects TRBV7-6 to TRBJ1-1; possible D gene TRBD1, 6 bases. CDR3 length: 16 residues. Trimming removed 5 bases from V and 2 bases from J, with 18 bases in between. Germline loops: CDR1 SGHVS, CDR2 FNYEAQ. The CDR3 loop is CASSTLTGSFNTEAFF. CDR3 coding DNA: TGTGCCAGCAGCACACTTACAGGGTCCTTTAACACTGAAGCTTTCTTT. The variable domain in full, with the rest retrieved from reference TRBV7-6 and TRBJ1-1, is GAGVSQSPRYKVTKRGQDVALRCDPISGHVSLYWYRQALGQGPEFLTYFNYEAQQDKSGLPNDRFSAERPEGSISTLTIQRTEQRDSAMYRCASSTLTGSFNTEAFFGQGTRLTVV.

The chain uses TRBV14 and TRBJ2-1; TRBD2 matches 11 bases. The CDR3 is 16 residues long. J lost 7 bases, V lost 2 bases, and 7 bases had no gene match. The V gene's germline CDR1 is SGHDN and CDR2 FVKESK. CDR3 in amino acids: CASSQFSGRAQNEQFF. CDR3 sequence (DNA): TGTGCCAGCAGCCAATTTAGCGGGAGGGCCCAAAATGAGCAGTTCTTC.